Below, 22 T cell receptor beta chains from the same sample are listed, as sequenced in a study of blood T cells in healthy people across ages. PCR was performed a second time for about 6 to 12 cycles using a sample-barcoded 5' primer and a J-beta primer mix. TCRdb passed the 5' RACE reads through MiXCR, listing each CDR3 protein once. The sample holds 2 million or so distinct CDR3 sequences, approximately 50% seen once. The sequenced sample was blood. These receptors were collected from a woman aged 40 to 55 in good health.

The chain employs TRBV7-2 and TRBJ2-7; D perhaps matches TRBD2 (6 bases). V gave up 1 base and J gave up 5 bases, with 15 bases separating them. The length of the CDR3 is 15 residues. Looked up from germline, CDR1 is SGHTA and CDR2 is FQGNSA. CDR3 DNA sequence: TGTGCCAGCAGCTTAGTGGTCTTACCGGGGGACGAGCAGTACTTC. This codes for CASSLVVLPGDEQYF.

This chain connects TRBV20-1 to TRBJ1-2; TRBD1 aligns across 7 bases. J lost 4 bases, V lost 5 bases, and 7 bases had no gene match. Germline loops: CDR1 DFQATT, CDR2 SNEGSKA (reference sequence). The CDR3 is 13 amino acids. CDR3 loop: CSAASGQSYGYTF. The CDR3 bases are TGCAGTGCTGCGTCGGGACAGTCCTATGGCTACACCTTC.

The chain couples TRBV6-5 to TRBJ2-1; no reliable D call. V was shortened by 2 bases and J by 8 bases, with 13 bases between the two germline ends. This CDR3 contains 14 residues. Germline loops: CDR1 MNHEY, CDR2 SVGAGI. The CDR3 loop reads CASSYQTPGHEQFF. The CDR3 DNA sequence: TGTGCCAGCAGTTACCAGACCCCGGGCCATGAGCAGTTCTTC.

This clonotype was picked up a small number of times. This rearrangement joins TRBV5-6 to TRBJ2-1; 12 bases match TRBD2. The CDR3 covers 16 residues. The germline gives CDR1 SGHDT, CDR2 YYEEEE. The V segment lost 4 bases and the J segment 7 bases; nucleotides outside the gene matches: 9. CDR3 in DNA: TGTGCCAGCAGCCCTCTAGCGGGGGGGCTTGGGAATGAGCAGTTCTTC. It specifies CASSPLAGGLGNEQFF.

This clonotype was seen a few times. The V gene is TRBV4-3, the J gene TRBJ2-7; D is undetermined. The CDR3 length is 17 residues. The V end was cut by 0 bases, the J end by 4 bases, with 19 bases between. The germline V gene has CDR1 LGHNA and CDR2 YSLEER. In DNA form, the CDR3 reads TGCGCCAGCAGCCAAGATGTTCGGTGCGACCTCCAGTACGAGCAGTACTTC. This translates into CASSQDVRCDLQYEQYF.

In this sample, this clonotype turned up a few times. V and J are TRBV6-5 and TRBJ2-1; maybe TRBD2 (7 bases). CDR3 length: 15 residues. V was pared by 8 bases and J by 4 bases, with 18 bases between. The germline gives CDR1 MNHEY, CDR2 SVGAGI. CDR3: CASGTAGAGYNEQFF. The CDR3 nucleotides read TGTGCCAGCGGCACTGCGGGGGCGGGGTACAATGAGCAGTTCTTC.

In DNA form, the CDR3 reads TGTGCCAGCAGTTTGGAGCTACTCCGCACAGATACGCAGTATTTT. It codes for CASSLELLRTDTQYF. The genes are TRBV12-3 or TRBV12-4 and TRBJ2-3; D remains ambiguous. CDR3 length equals 15 residues. V was trimmed by 3 bases and J by 1 base, leaving 11 bases between them.

The chain recombines TRBV6-5 with TRBJ2-1, with 12 bases matching TRBD2. The CDR3 is 15 amino acids. The ends lost 7 bases at V and 7 bases at J; junction bases unmatched: 8. Germline V gives CDR1 MNHEY, CDR2 SVGAGI. The CDR3 DNA sequence: TGTGCCAGCATCCCACTAGCGGGGGGAGGGAATGAGCAGTTCTTC. Translated, it gives CASIPLAGGGNEQFF.

This clonotype turned up a few times. The chain recombines TRBV9 with TRBJ2-3; TRBD1 is a possible D gene (5 bases). V lost 5 bases and J 0 bases, leaving 16 bases between the germline ends. Germline V lookup: CDR1 SGDLS, CDR2 YYNGEE. This CDR3 comprises 16 residues. The CDR3 DNA follows: TGTGCCAGCAGTTTAGGGGCGTTTGCTAGCACAGATACGCAGTATTTT. Amino acid sequence: CASSLGAFASTDTQYF.

This clonotype is a singleton in its sample. At one boundary the junction diverges from the germline segment, which might be a read error. The chain recombines TRBV13 with TRBJ2-5; tentatively, D is TRBD1 or TRBD2 (7 bases each). The assigned J gene may be wrong: the sequence end matches TRBJ2-7 better. Germline V gene lookup returns CDR1 PRHDT and CDR2 FYEKMQ (reference sequence). This CDR3 has 16 amino acids. CDR3 region: CTSSLGGGQIVSEQYF. For the CDR3, the DNA is TGTACCAGCAGCTTAGGGGGGGGACAGATTGTTTCCGAGCAGTACTTC.

The CDR3 is CAISESEGKYLTF. DNA for the CDR3: TGTGCCATCAGTGAGTCAGAGGGGAAGTACCTGACTTTC. V is TRBV10-3 and J is TRBJ2-6; D is tentatively TRBD1 or TRBD2 (5 bases each). CDR3 length: 13 residues. In germline, CDR1 is ENHRY, CDR2 SYGVKD. V was shortened by 0 bases and J by 15 bases, with 12 bases between the two germline ends.

The genes are TRBV20-1 and TRBJ2-3; 7 bases fit TRBD2. The germline V gene encodes CDR1 DFQATT and CDR2 SNEGSKA (reference sequence). The CDR3 loop spans 14 amino acids. V was clipped by 6 bases and J by 1 base; unmatched bases: 7. The CDR3 coding sequence is TGCAGTGCCCCGCGCCGGGGGGGCACAGATACGCAGTATTTT. It yields the protein CSAPRRGGTDTQYF.

This clonotype came up a few times. The chain combines TRBV7-2 with TRBJ2-7; D is perhaps TRBD1 (5 bases). Germline V gene lookup returns CDR1 SGHTA and CDR2 FQGNSA. V was pared by 3 bases and J by 2 bases, with 11 bases between. The CDR3 length is 14 residues. The CDR3 region has the DNA TGTGCCAGCAGCTTGCAGACAGCTACCTACGAGCAGTACTTC. It yields the protein CASSLQTATYEQYF.

This clonotype came up a few times. In DNA form, the CDR3 reads TGTGCCACCAGTGACAGAACCGATCAGCCCCAGCATTTT. It is translated as CATSDRTDQPQHF. This chain connects TRBV24-1 to TRBJ1-5; D is unclear. The CDR3 has 13 amino acids. CDR1 is KGHDR, CDR2 SFDVKD, per germline. The V gene lost 4 bases and the J gene lost 5 bases, with 8 bases spanning the gap.

This clonotype was observed a few times. This chain joins TRBV6-5 and TRBJ2-5; 9 bases fit TRBD2. V shed 0 bases and J 5 bases; nucleotides not matched to a gene: 13. From germline, CDR1 is MNHEY and CDR2 SVGAGI. The CDR3 is 18 amino acids. The CDR3 sequence: CASSYSKGGGAKWETQYF. The DNA for the CDR3 is TGTGCCAGCAGTTACTCGAAGGGCGGGGGGGCCAAATGGGAGACCCAGTACTTC.

The chain has TRBV11-3 and TRBJ2-1, with D unclear. Germline-derived CDR1 and CDR2 are SGHNT and YENEEA. V lost 5 bases and J 6 bases, leaving 11 bases between the germline ends. This CDR3 contains 13 residues. Here the CDR3 DNA reads TGTGCCAGCAGCCCCCGATTCTCCAATGAGCAGTTCTTC. This sequence encodes CASSPRFSNEQFF.

This clonotype came up once. V usage is TRBV29-1 and J usage is TRBJ2-1; possible D gene TRBD1, 6 bases. The end of the DNA fits TRBJ2-7 better, so the J call may be wrong. Germline V gene sequence: CDR1 SQVTM, CDR2 ANQGSEA. CDR3 size: 13 residues. The CDR3 nucleotides are TGCAGCGTTGGGTCAGGGGCTTACAATGAGCAGTACTTC. Translating gives CSVGSGAYNEQYF.

V and J are TRBV6-2 or TRBV6-3 and TRBJ2-3; perhaps TRBD2 as D (6 bases). Germline V gene lookup returns CDR1 MNHEY and CDR2 SVGEGT. There are 17 residues in the CDR3. V lost 5 bases, J lost 1 base, and 19 bases lay in between. In DNA form, the CDR3 reads TGTGCCAGCAGTCCCCGGGTCCTAGCGATGGGCACAGATACGCAGTATTTT. Protein: CASSPRVLAMGTDTQYF.

The chain carries TRBV20-1 and TRBJ1-5, with 7 bases lining up with TRBD1. V trimming: 8 bases; J trimming: 1 base; junction bases outside the gene matches: 2. This CDR3 spans 12 amino acids. The germline CDR1 and CDR2 sequences are DFQATT and SNEGSKA (reference sequence). CDR3 protein: CSTTGSNQPQHF. The CDR3 DNA follows: TGCAGTACGACAGGGAGCAATCAGCCCCAGCATTTT.

The chain is built from TRBV5-1 and TRBJ2-7, with D uncertain. This CDR3 spans 13 amino acids. The germline CDR1 and CDR2 sequences are SGHRS and YFSETQ. Trimming took off 5 bases at V and 0 bases at J, with 9 bases between the two ends. The CDR3 region has the DNA TGCGCCAGCAGTGGGTACGACTCCTACGAGCAGTACTTC. As protein: CASSGYDSYEQYF.

The rearrangement links TRBV29-1 to TRBJ2-7; unclear D gene. CDR3 length: 15 amino acids. The germline V gene has CDR1 SQVTM and CDR2 ANQGSEA. Trimming took 7 bases from V and 0 from J, leaving 19 bases between them. The CDR3 DNA reads as TGCAGCGGTGCCTTGGATGACCGGAGCTCCTACGAGCAGTACTTC. This encodes CSGALDDRSSYEQYF.

The table lists this clonotype with a few counts. The chain uses TRBV5-1 and TRBJ2-3; 8 bases fit TRBD1. V lost 4 bases and J lost 4; bases outside the gene matches: 5. The germline gives CDR1 SGHRS, CDR2 YFSETQ. The CDR3 has 14 residues. The CDR3 loop is CASSNGQGADTQYF. The CDR3 DNA sequence: TGCGCCAGCAGCAACGGACAGGGTGCAGATACGCAGTATTTT.